Below, one T cell receptor beta chain is given with its context. Its antigen is currently unknown. These data belong to a study of cytomegalovirus exposure and HLA in healthy donors. Findings and limits, study-wide: Earlier findings revealed that most TCR beta V segments proved productive either about 90% or about 30% of the time. Reportedly, HLA-A and HLA-B alleles of most subjects were accurately predicted from TCR beta. CMV serostatus was the only immune exposure information that was available. Analysis was performed later, and it showed HLA-associated TCR beta chains to be more clonally expanded than equally common others.

Primers for the PCR totalled 60 Vbeta and 13 Jbeta. Sequencing used immunoSEQ multiplex PCR; TCRdb keeps in-frame clones, though not all of them. Counted here are over 95,000 clones, approximately 80% occurring once; the ten biggest clones make up less than 3.5%. Per the germline V gene, CDR1 is SGHAT and CDR2 is FQNNGV. There are 15 residues in the CDR3. With 4 bases removed from V and 1 base from J, the gap between germline ends came to 10 bases. This chain links TRBV11-2 with TRBJ2-2, with D perhaps matching TRBD1 (6 bases). The clonotype was recovered from a female donor in good health and CMV-seronegative. The sequencing sample was made of PBMCs. The CDR3 protein is CASSWGQGNTGELFF. The CDR3 region has the DNA TGTGCCAGCAGCTGGGGGCAGGGGAACACCGGGGAGCTGTTTTTT.